This T cell receptor beta chain was sequenced during a study of blood T cell repertoires in COVID-19. About the study: Samples came from the United States, Italy and Spain, spanning acute and convalescent COVID-19. Sources were T cells, B-cell-depleted T cells, or PBMCs; the material itself was cDNA or gDNA.

The germline V and J ends were trimmed by 0 bases and 1 base, with 3 bases remaining between them. CDR1 SGHNT and CDR2 YENEEA come from the germline V gene. The CDR3 runs 14 residues. This clone was seen more than once but under ten times. Per the authors' pipeline: Nucleated cell counts were estimated from reference gene primer amplification. Sequencing was performed with immunoSEQ multiplex PCR; in TCRdb, only in-frame clones are kept and a portion is missing. That table supplies the V and J calls and clone size; D and trimming were determined from the DNA. The sample lists some 26,000 clones, roughly 85% occurring once.

The sample was peripheral blood. The chain links TRBV11-3 to TRBJ1-4; no reliable D call. The clonotype comes from a human donor with active COVID-19. The donor label of this sample is uncertain. The CDR3 protein is CASSLDRTNEKLFF. In nucleotides, the CDR3 is TGTGCCAGCAGCTTAGACAGAACTAATGAAAAACTGTTTTTT.